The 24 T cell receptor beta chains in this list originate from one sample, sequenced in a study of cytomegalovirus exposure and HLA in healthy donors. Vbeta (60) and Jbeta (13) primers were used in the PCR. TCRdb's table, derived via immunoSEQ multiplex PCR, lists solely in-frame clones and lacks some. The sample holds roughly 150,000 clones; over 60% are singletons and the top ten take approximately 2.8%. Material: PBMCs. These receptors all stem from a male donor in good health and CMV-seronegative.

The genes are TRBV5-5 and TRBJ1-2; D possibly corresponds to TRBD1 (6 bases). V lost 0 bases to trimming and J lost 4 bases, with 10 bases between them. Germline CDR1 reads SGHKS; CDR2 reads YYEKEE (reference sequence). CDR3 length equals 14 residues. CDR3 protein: CASSLGQGSYGYTF. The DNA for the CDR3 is TGTGCCAGCAGCTTGGGGCAGGGGTCCTATGGCTACACCTTC.

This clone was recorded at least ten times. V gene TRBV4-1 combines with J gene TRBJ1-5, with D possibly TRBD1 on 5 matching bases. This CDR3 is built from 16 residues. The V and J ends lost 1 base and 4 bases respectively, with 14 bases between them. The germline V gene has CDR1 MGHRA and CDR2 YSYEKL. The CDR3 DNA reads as TGCGCCAGCAGCCAAGGGTGGGGGGGGACGAATCAGCCCCAGCATTTT. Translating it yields CASSQGWGGTNQPQHF.

CDR3 loop: CASSPNYNEQFF. The CDR3 coding sequence is TGTGCCAGCAGCCCCAACTACAATGAGCAGTTCTTC. The rearrangement uses TRBV7-8 and TRBJ2-1; no definite D call. Germline-derived CDR1 and CDR2 are SGHVS and FQNEAQ. The CDR3 is 12 residues long. Between the trimmed V and J ends, which lost 5 bases and 3 bases, there was a span of 5 bases.

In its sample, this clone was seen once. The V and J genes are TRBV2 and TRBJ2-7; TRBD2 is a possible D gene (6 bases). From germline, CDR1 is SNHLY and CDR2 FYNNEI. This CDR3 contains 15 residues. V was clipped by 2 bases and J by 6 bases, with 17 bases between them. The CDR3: CASSELGGTPGEQYF. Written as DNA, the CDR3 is TGTGCCAGCAGTGAACTGGGCGGGACCCCTGGCGAGCAGTACTTC.

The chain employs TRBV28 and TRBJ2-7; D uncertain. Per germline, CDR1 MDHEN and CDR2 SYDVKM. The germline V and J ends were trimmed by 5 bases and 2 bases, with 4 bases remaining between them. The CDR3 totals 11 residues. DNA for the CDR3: TGTGCCAGCAGTACTGCCTACGAGCAGTACTTC. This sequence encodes CASSTAYEQYF.

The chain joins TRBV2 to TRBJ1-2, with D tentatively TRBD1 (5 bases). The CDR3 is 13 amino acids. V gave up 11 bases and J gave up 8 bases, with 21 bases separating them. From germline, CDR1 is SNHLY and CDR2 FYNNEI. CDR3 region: CAGQVGQGEGYTF. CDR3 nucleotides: TGTGCCGGTCAGGTCGGGCAGGGTGAAGGCTACACCTTC.

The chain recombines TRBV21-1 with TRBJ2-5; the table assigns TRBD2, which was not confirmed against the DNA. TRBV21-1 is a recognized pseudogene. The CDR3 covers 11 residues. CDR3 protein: CASHEGETQYF. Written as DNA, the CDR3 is TGTGCCAGCCACGAGGGAGAGACCCAGTACTTC.

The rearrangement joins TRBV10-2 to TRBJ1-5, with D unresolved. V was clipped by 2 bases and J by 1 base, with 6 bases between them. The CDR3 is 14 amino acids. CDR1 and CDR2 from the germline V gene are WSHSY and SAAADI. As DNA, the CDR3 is TGCGCCAGCAGTGAGCTTTCGAGCAATCAGCCCCAGCATTTT. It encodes CASSELSSNQPQHF.

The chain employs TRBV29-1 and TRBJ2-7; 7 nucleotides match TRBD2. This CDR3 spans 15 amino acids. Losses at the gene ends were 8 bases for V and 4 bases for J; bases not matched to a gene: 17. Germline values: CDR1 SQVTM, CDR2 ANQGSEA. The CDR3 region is CSSRVGREPPYEQYF. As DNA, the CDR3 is TGCAGCTCTAGGGTGGGGCGGGAGCCTCCTTACGAGCAGTACTTC.

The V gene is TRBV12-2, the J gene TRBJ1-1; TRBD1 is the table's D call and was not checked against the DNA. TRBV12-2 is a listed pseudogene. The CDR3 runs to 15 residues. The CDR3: CASPQQSGQNTEAFF. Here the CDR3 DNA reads TGTGCAAGTCCTCAGCAATCAGGGCAGAACACTGAAGCTTTCTTT.

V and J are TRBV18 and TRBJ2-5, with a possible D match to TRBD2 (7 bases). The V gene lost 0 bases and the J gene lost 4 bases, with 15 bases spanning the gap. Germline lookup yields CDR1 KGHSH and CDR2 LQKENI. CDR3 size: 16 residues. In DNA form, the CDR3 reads TGTGCCAGCTCACCACCGTTGCGGGGGCCCGGAGAGACCCAGTACTTC. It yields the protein CASSPPLRGPGETQYF.

As DNA, the CDR3 is TGTGCCAGCAGAGGACAGGGGATCGAGGATGAAGCTTTCTTT. Translating gives CASRGQGIEDEAFF. The rearrangement links TRBV6-5 to TRBJ1-1, with 9 positions matching TRBD1. The CDR3 is made up of 14 amino acids. The V gene's germline CDR1 is MNHEY and CDR2 SVGAGI. With V trimmed by 6 bases and J by 7 bases, 9 bases remained unmatched.

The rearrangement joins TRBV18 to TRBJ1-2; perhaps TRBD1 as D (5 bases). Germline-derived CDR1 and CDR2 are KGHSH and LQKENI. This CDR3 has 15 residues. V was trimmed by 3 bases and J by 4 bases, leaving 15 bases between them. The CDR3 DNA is TGTGCCAGCTCACCCCCCGAAGGGGTTAGCTATGGCTACACCTTC. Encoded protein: CASSPPEGVSYGYTF.

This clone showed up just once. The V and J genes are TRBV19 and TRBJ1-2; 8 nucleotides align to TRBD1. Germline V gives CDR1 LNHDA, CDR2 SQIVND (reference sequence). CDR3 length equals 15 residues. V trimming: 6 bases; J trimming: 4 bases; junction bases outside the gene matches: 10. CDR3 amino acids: CASSLPGTGLYGYTF. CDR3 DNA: TGTGCCAGTAGCCTCCCCGGGACAGGACTCTATGGCTACACCTTC.

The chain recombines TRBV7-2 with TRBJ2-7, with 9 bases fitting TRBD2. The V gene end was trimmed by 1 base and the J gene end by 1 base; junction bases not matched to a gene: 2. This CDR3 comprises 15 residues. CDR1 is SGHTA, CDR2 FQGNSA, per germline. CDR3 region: CASSLGTSASYEQYF. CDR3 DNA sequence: TGTGCCAGCAGCTTAGGGACTAGCGCATCCTACGAGCAGTACTTC.

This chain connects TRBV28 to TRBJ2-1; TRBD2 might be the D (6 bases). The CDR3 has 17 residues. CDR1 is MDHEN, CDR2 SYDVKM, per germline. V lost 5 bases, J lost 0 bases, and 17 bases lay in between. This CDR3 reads CASSPMRQGGSYNEQFF. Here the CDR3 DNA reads TGTGCCAGCAGTCCTATGAGGCAGGGAGGCTCCTACAATGAGCAGTTCTTC.

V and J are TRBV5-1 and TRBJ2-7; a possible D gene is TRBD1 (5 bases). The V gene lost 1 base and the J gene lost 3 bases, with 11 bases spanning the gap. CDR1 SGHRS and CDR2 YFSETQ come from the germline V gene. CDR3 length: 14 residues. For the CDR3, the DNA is TGCGCCAGCAGCTTGAGATTCGACAGCTACGAGCAGTACTTC. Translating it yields CASSLRFDSYEQYF.

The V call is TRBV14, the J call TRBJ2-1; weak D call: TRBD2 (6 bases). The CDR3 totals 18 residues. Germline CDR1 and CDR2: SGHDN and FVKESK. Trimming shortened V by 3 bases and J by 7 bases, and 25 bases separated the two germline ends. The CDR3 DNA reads TGTGCCAGCAGCCAGTATGCGTTCGCGGGAATCTCGAGGAATGAGCAGTTCTTC. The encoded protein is CASSQYAFAGISRNEQFF.

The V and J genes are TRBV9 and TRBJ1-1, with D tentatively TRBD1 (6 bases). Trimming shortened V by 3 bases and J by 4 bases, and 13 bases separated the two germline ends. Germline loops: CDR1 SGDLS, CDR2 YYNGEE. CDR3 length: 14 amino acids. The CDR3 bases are TGTGCCAGCAGCGCCACAGGGTTATCCACTGAAGCTTTCTTT. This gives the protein CASSATGLSTEAFF.

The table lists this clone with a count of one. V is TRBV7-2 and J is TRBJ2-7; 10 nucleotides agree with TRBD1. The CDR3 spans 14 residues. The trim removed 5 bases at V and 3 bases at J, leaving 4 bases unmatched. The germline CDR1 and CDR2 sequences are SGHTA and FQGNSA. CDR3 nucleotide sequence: TGTGCCAGCAGCCCTAGGACAGGGGGCTACGAGCAGTACTTC. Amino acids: CASSPRTGGYEQYF.

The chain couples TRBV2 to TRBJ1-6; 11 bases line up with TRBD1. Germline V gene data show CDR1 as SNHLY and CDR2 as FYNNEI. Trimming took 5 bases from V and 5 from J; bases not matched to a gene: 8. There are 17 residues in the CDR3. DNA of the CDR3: TGTGCCAGCAGTTCAAGGGGGACAGGGGGGAATAATTCACCCCTCCACTTT. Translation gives CASSSRGTGGNNSPLHF.

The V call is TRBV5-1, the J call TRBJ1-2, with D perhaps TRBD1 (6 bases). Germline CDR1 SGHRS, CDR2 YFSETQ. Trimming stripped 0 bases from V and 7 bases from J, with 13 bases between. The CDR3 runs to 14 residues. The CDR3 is CASSLARGAGGYTF. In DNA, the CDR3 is TGCGCCAGCAGCTTGGCCCGGGGGGCCGGTGGCTACACCTTC.

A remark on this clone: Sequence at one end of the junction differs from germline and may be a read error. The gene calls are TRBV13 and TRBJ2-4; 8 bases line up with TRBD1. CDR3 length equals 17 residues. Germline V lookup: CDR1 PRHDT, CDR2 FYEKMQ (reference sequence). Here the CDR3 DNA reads TGTGCCAGCAGCCTAGGACAGGGACCTCTAGCCAAAAACATTCAGTACTTC. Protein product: CASSLGQGPLAKNIQYF.

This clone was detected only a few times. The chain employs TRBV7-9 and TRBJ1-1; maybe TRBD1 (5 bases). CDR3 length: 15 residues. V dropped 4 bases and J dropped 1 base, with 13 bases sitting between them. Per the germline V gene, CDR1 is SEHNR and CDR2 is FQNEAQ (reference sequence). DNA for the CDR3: TGTGCCAGCAGCTGGGGGGGACTGAGGAACACTGAAGCTTTCTTT. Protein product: CASSWGGLRNTEAFF. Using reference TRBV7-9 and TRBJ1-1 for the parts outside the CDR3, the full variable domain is DTGVSQNPRHKITKRGQNVTFRCDPISEHNRLYWYRQTLGQGPEFLTYFQNEAQLEKSRLLSDRFSAERPKGSFSTLEIQRTEQGDSAMYLCASSWGGLRNTEAFFGQGTRLTVV.